Following are 14 T cell receptor beta chains from one sample sequenced in a study of shared clonotypes between healthy human individuals. Clones were read by immunoSEQ multiplex PCR, and TCRdb kept only the in-frame ones, dropping some. The sample lists roughly 2.5 million clones, roughly 92% occurring once. The sequenced sample consisted of naive CD4+ T cells sorted from blood. Subset noted: CD45RA+ positively selected. The receptors were gathered from a man between 18 and 29 years old in good health.

With regard to this clone: This same CDR3 is encoded by further DNA sequences in the sample. The chain has TRBV7-2 and TRBJ2-3, with TRBD2 identical over 7 bases. This CDR3 is built from 14 residues. CDR1 and CDR2 from the germline V gene are SGHTA and FQGNSA. Trimming removed 4 bases from V and 5 bases from J; junction bases left unmatched: 6. The CDR3 DNA reads TGTGCCAGCAGCTCTGCGGGAGTTGGAGATACGCAGTATTTT. It yields the protein CASSSAGVGDTQYF. Filled out from reference TRBV7-2 and TRBJ2-3, the complete variable domain reads GAGVSQSPSNKVTEKGKDVELRCDPISGHTALYWYRQSLGQGLEFLIYFQGNSAPDKSGLPSDRFSAERTGGSVSTLTIQRTQQEDSAVYLCASSSAGVGDTQYFGPGTRLTVL.

The chain links TRBV6-5 to TRBJ2-1, with 11 bases matching TRBD2. The junction had 7 bases not matched to a gene; V was cut back by 2 bases and J by 7 bases. The length of the CDR3 is 16 residues. Germline V lookup: CDR1 MNHEY, CDR2 SVGAGI. The CDR3 DNA follows: TGTGCCAGCAGTTACCGGTCTAGCGGGAGGATAAATGAGCAGTTCTTC. This sequence encodes CASSYRSSGRINEQFF.

CDR3 sequence (DNA): TGCGCCAGCAGCCAAGAACAGCCGGGTTACAATGAGCAGTTCTTC. Protein product: CASSQEQPGYNEQFF. The chain recombines TRBV4-3 with TRBJ2-1; D is undetermined. CDR3 size: 15 residues. Germline V CDR1 and CDR2: LGHNA, YSLEER. V was trimmed by 0 bases and J by 4 bases, leaving 10 bases between them.

The chain combines TRBV28 with TRBJ1-6, with D perhaps TRBD1 (5 bases). Germline V gives CDR1 MDHEN, CDR2 SYDVKM. The CDR3 loop spans 13 amino acids. The V and J ends lost 7 bases and 5 bases respectively, with 9 bases between them. CDR3: CASKGPNNSPLHF. DNA of the CDR3: TGTGCCAGCAAGGGACCGAATAATTCACCCCTCCACTTT.

V and J are TRBV5-1 and TRBJ1-2, with unresolved D. V was pared by 2 bases and J by 2 bases, with 7 bases between. Germline CDR1 reads SGHRS; CDR2 reads YFSETQ. The CDR3 contains 13 residues. CDR3 DNA sequence: TGCGCCAGCAGCTTAACACGGAACTATGGCTACACCTTC. It encodes CASSLTRNYGYTF.

This chain connects TRBV19 to TRBJ2-7, with a possible D match to TRBD1 (5 bases). Trimming removed 5 bases from V and 2 bases from J, with 13 bases in between. This CDR3 is 14 amino acids long. Germline values: CDR1 LNHDA, CDR2 SQIVND (reference sequence). CDR3 sequence (DNA): TGTGCCAGTAGTCCCCGGTTCAGGGCCTACGAGCAGTACTTC. Amino acid sequence: CASSPRFRAYEQYF.

The chain couples TRBV15 to TRBJ1-2, with a weak D call TRBD1 (6 bases). Deletions cut 4 bases from V and 2 bases from J, with 8 bases between. This CDR3 has 13 amino acids. Germline CDR1 is LNHNV and CDR2 is YYDKDF (reference sequence). The CDR3, as DNA: TGTGCCACCAGCACAGGACAGAACTATGGCTACACCTTC. Translating gives CATSTGQNYGYTF.

This clone was observed a single time. The CDR3 loop is CAISDKLETQYF. CDR3 nucleotide sequence: TGTGCCATCAGTGATAAGCTTGAGACCCAGTACTTC. The rearrangement links TRBV10-3 to TRBJ2-5, with D unresolved. The germline V gene encodes CDR1 ENHRY and CDR2 SYGVKD. The CDR3 contains 12 residues. V lost 3 bases and J lost 5, with 7 bases in between.

Turning to this clone: The same CDR3 can be traced to other DNA sequences in this sample. The rearrangement uses TRBV5-1 and TRBJ1-6; 11 bases align to TRBD1. This CDR3 comprises 16 residues. With 0 bases clipped from V and 6 bases from J, the junction kept 2 bases outside the gene matches. CDR1 SGHRS and CDR2 YFSETQ come from the germline V gene. Here the CDR3 DNA reads TGCGCCAGCAGCTTGGTGGGGACAGGGGGTAATTCACCCCTCCACTTT. Its protein is CASSLVGTGGNSPLHF. The variable domain in full, completed from reference TRBV5-1 and TRBJ1-6, reads KAGVTQTPRYLIKTRGQQVTLSCSPISGHRSVSWYQQTPGQGLQFLFEYFSETQRNKGNFPGRFSGRQFSNSRSEMNVSTLELGDSALYLCASSLVGTGGNSPLHFGNGTRLTVT.

V is TRBV5-1 and J is TRBJ2-3, with 8 bases identical to TRBD2. The CDR3 is 17 amino acids. Trimming took 3 bases from V and 2 from J; bases not matched to a gene: 11. CDR1 and CDR2 (germline): SGHRS, YFSETQ. The CDR3 is CASSSSGGGQITDTQYF. The CDR3, as DNA: TGCGCCAGCAGCTCATCTGGCGGGGGGCAGATCACAGATACGCAGTATTTT.

J is TRBJ2-7 and V is TRBV6-5; 10 nucleotides match TRBD2. Unmatched junction bases numbered 3, after V lost 8 bases and J lost 2 bases. CDR3 length equals 13 residues. CDR1 and CDR2 from the germline V gene are MNHEY and SVGAGI. CDR3 DNA sequence: TGTGCCAGCGGGACTAGCGTTCCCTACGAGCAGTACTTC. It encodes CASGTSVPYEQYF.

The chain is built from TRBV5-4 and TRBJ2-3; a possible D gene is TRBD1 (6 bases). CDR3 length: 14 amino acids. Trimming stripped 5 bases from V and 0 bases from J, with 10 bases between. Germline CDR1 is SGHNT and CDR2 is YYREEE (reference sequence). CDR3 bases: TGTGCCAGCAGTGTGCAGGGGAGCACAGATACGCAGTATTTT. Translating gives CASSVQGSTDTQYF.

J is TRBJ2-3 and V is TRBV5-1, with D maybe TRBD2 (6 bases). Trimming took 5 bases from V and 4 from J, leaving 14 bases between them. The CDR3 runs 14 residues. From germline, CDR1 is SGHRS and CDR2 YFSETQ. The CDR3 sequence: CASSFGSVSDTQYF. The CDR3 nucleotides are TGCGCCAGCAGTTTCGGGAGCGTGTCAGATACGCAGTATTTT.

The J gene is TRBJ2-3, the V gene TRBV6-1; tentative D call: TRBD2 (5 bases). CDR1 is MNHNS, CDR2 SASEGT, per germline. Trimming removed 2 bases at V and 0 bases at J, with 12 bases between. This CDR3 has 16 amino acids. The CDR3 here is CASSEQGGTSTDTQYF. In DNA form, the CDR3 reads TGTGCCAGCAGTGAACAAGGAGGAACTAGCACAGATACGCAGTATTTT.